This T cell receptor (beta chain) came from a study of cytomegalovirus exposure and HLA in healthy donors. Study-level results: Cytomegalovirus association was listed for around 170 TCR beta chains. Later analysis associated a missense DCLRE1C variant with TCR beta V- and J-gene trimming.

To note about this clone: Antigen unknown.

This CDR3 region has 17 residues. CDR1 is MNHEY, CDR2 SMNVEV, per germline (reference sequence). Trimming at V came to 6 bases and at J to 3 bases, leaving 10 bases not matched to a gene. The PCR contained 60 Vbeta and 13 Jbeta primers. The data were produced by immunoSEQ multiplex PCR, yet TCRdb's version contains in-frame clones alone and is incomplete. The sample lists approximately 90,000 clones; roughly 75% were seen once. Sequenced input: PBMCs. The source of this sequence is a man aged 35-49 years in good health and CMV-seronegative. The chain has TRBV27 and TRBJ2-4; 11 positions match TRBD2. CDR3 loop: CASRTLTSGGFKNIQYF. As DNA, the CDR3 is TGTGCCAGCAGAACTCTCACTAGCGGGGGATTCAAAAACATTCAGTACTTC.